These T cell receptor beta chains were read from a single sample in a study of blood T cells in healthy people across ages. Via MiXCR, TCRdb re-called the 5' RACE reads, giving one row per CDR3 protein. The sample includes around 870,000 distinct CDR3 sequences, under 35% of them seen just once. Material for sequencing was blood. Receptors were obtained from a woman of 80 years or more in good health. Each CDR3 is given with its conserved first and last residue. A D gene is named only where the DNA matches it firmly.

J gene,D gene,V gene,CDR3 protein
TRBJ1-1,-,TRBV6-1,CASGSGHLNTEAFF
TRBJ2-3,TRBD2,TRBV29-1,CSGKTSGGPDTQYF
TRBJ2-3,-,TRBV3-1,CASSQDPVSVTQYF
TRBJ2-2,TRBD2,TRBV7-2,CASSQIPGLAGGRTGELFF
TRBJ2-5,TRBD2,TRBV5-8,CASSPGPAGGFLGETQYF
TRBJ2-4,-,TRBV7-2,CASSPRRGSAKNIQYF
TRBJ2-2,-,TRBV27,CATEPSRLLNTGELFF
TRBJ1-6,-,TRBV20-1,CSARDLSWDNSPLHF
TRBJ2-3,-,TRBV6-6,CASTPLGSYTTDTQYF
TRBJ2-2,-,TRBV28,CAARASNTGELFF
TRBJ1-2,TRBD1,TRBV7-2,CASTNGQDYGYTF
TRBJ1-2,-,TRBV7-6,CASTPTEYGYTF
TRBJ2-4,TRBD1,TRBV7-9,CASSLGQTGEYF
TRBJ1-5,TRBD1,TRBV2,CASRGDSYNQPQHF
TRBJ2-7,-,TRBV18,CASSPSQGSCEQYF
TRBJ2-2,-,TRBV29-1,CSVLLALNTGELFF
TRBJ2-1,-,TRBV7-2,CASSLGARGGQDEQFF
TRBJ1-1,TRBD1,TRBV29-1,CSVGTGRNTEAFF
-,-,TRBV24-1,CATSDRGLDYEQYF
TRBJ2-1,-,TRBV11-3,CASSSPTGYNEQFF
TRBJ2-7,-,TRBV7-8,CASAATGRSYEQYF
TRBJ2-3,TRBD1,TRBV28,CASRQGFTDTQYF
TRBJ2-7,-,TRBV20-1,CSANRDISYEQYF
TRBJ2-6,-,TRBV5-1,CASSIGTREDNVLTF
TRBJ2-5,TRBD1,TRBV27,CASSLYKGAGRETQYF
TRBJ2-2,TRBD2,TRBV12-3/TRBV12-4,CASSLVPSVAGDTGELFF
TRBJ1-2,TRBD1,TRBV3-1,CASSPVTGGHGYTF
TRBJ2-5,TRBD2,TRBV7-2,CASSSTRQRGSQYF